The 27 T cell receptor beta chains presented below share a single source sample, sequenced in a study of blood T cell repertoires in COVID-19. The repertoire was sequenced with immunoSEQ multiplex PCR; TCRdb's copy has only in-frame clones and lacks some. The sample contains roughly 300,000 clones, around 87% of which appear only once. The sample comprised peripheral blood. These receptors were taken from a woman in her thirties or forties who had recovered from COVID-19.

V is TRBV7-9 and J is TRBJ2-6; D is undetermined. CDR1 is SEHNR and CDR2 is FQNEAQ in the germline V gene (reference sequence). This CDR3 is built from 15 residues. The V end was cut by 11 bases, the J end by 0 bases, with 14 bases between. The CDR3 DNA reads as TGTGCCCTCGAGGCCTCAAGCTCTGGGGCCAACGTCCTGACTTTC. This translates into CALEASSSGANVLTF.

The chain recombines TRBV19 with TRBJ1-1; no clear D. The V end was cut by 7 bases, the J end by 0 bases, with 15 bases between. This CDR3 is built from 15 residues. Germline V lookup: CDR1 LNHDA, CDR2 SQIVND (reference sequence). CDR3 region: CASTPPGWMNTEAFF. As DNA, the CDR3 is TGTGCCAGTACTCCTCCGGGATGGATGAACACTGAAGCTTTCTTT.

The chain is built from TRBV9 and TRBJ2-2; D unclear. The CDR3 totals 17 residues. Trimming shortened V by 4 bases and J by 2 bases, and 18 bases separated the two germline ends. The germline CDR1 and CDR2 sequences are SGDLS and YYNGEE. CDR3 sequence: CASSPRSYTTNTGELFF. The CDR3 nucleotides are TGTGCCAGCAGCCCCCGTAGCTACACTACCAACACCGGGGAGCTGTTTTTT.

The chain links TRBV5-1 to TRBJ1-2; no definite D call. The CDR3 loop spans 14 amino acids. CDR1 is SGHRS, CDR2 YFSETQ, per germline. V was pared by 1 base and J by 0 bases, with 7 bases between. CDR3 amino acids: CASSLTASNYGYTF. DNA of the CDR3: TGCGCCAGCAGCTTGACAGCCTCTAACTATGGCTACACCTTC.

The CDR3 protein is CASSQEWTGENGYTF. The DNA for the CDR3 is TGTGCCAGCAGCCAAGAATGGACAGGGGAAAATGGCTACACCTTC. The chain combines TRBV3-1 (or the pseudogene TRBV3-2) with TRBJ1-2; 9 bases fit TRBD1. The CDR3 extends over 15 amino acids. CDR1 and CDR2 from the germline V gene are LGHDT and YNNKEL (reference sequence). V was clipped by 0 bases and J by 6 bases; unmatched bases: 5.

This rearrangement joins TRBV18 to TRBJ2-5; maybe TRBD1 (5 bases). The length of the CDR3 is 14 residues. Germline V CDR1 and CDR2: KGHSH, LQKENI. V was clipped by 3 bases and J by 1 base, with 9 bases between them. The CDR3 nucleotides are TGTGCCAGCTCACCCCTGACAGCCCAAGAGACCCAGTACTTC. Protein sequence: CASSPLTAQETQYF.

The J gene is TRBJ1-1, the V gene TRBV10-3; 7 bases are a match to TRBD1. This CDR3 has 15 amino acids. With 6 bases clipped from V and 4 bases from J, the junction kept 11 bases outside the gene matches. Germline V gene sequence: CDR1 ENHRY, CDR2 SYGVKD. CDR3 sequence reads: CAISPYDREATEAFF. CDR3 nucleotide sequence: TGTGCCATCAGCCCCTACGACAGGGAAGCCACTGAAGCTTTCTTT.

V gene TRBV7-2 combines with J gene TRBJ1-2, with TRBD1 identical over 12 bases. Looked up from germline, CDR1 is SGHTA and CDR2 is FQGNSA. CDR3 length equals 19 residues. J gave up 2 bases and V 2 bases, and 12 bases lay outside the gene matches. CDR3 DNA: TGTGCCAGCAGCTTATATGACCGGGACAGGGGGCGCGTGAACTATGGCTACACCTTC. Amino acid sequence: CASSLYDRDRGRVNYGYTF.

CDR3 sequence: CAWSVLEGAGADTQYF. CDR3 coding DNA: TGTGCCTGGAGTGTACTCGAGGGGGCTGGCGCAGATACGCAGTATTTT. The chain uses TRBV30 and TRBJ2-3, with 7 bases fitting TRBD1. The CDR3 consists of 16 residues. Germline V gene sequence: CDR1 GTSNPN, CDR2 SVGIG (reference sequence). The V segment lost 0 bases and the J segment 4 bases; nucleotides outside the gene matches: 10.

A few counts support this clone. This sequence joins TRBV14 and TRBJ2-7; D remains unclear. The CDR3 runs 16 residues. The V end lost 3 bases, the J end lost 3 bases, and 18 bases lay between the germline ends. Germline values: CDR1 SGHDN, CDR2 FVKESK. The CDR3 spells CASSQITAGYFYEQYF. The DNA of the CDR3 is TGTGCCAGCAGCCAGATAACGGCAGGCTATTTCTACGAGCAGTACTTC.

This clone was recorded once. CDR3 sequence: CASSQGGTGGNEQFF. The CDR3 DNA reads as TGTGCCAGCAGCCAAGGGGGGACAGGGGGGAATGAGCAGTTCTTC. The genes are TRBV3-1 (or the pseudogene TRBV3-2) and TRBJ2-1, with 11 bases lining up with TRBD1. Germline V CDR1 and CDR2: LGHDT, YNNKEL (reference sequence). V dropped 1 base and J dropped 7; count of bases not matched to a gene: 3. The CDR3 extends over 15 amino acids.

The J gene is TRBJ2-7, the V gene TRBV9; D might be TRBD1 (5 bases). This CDR3 has 17 residues. The germline gives CDR1 SGDLS, CDR2 YYNGEE. The V end lost 0 bases, the J end lost 2 bases, and 18 bases lay between the germline ends. CDR3 coding DNA: TGTGCCAGCAGCGTAGGCCTACAGGATTGGTGGACCTACGAGCAGTACTTC. Its protein product is CASSVGLQDWWTYEQYF.

V is TRBV2 and J is TRBJ1-5; 7 bases map to TRBD1. Trimming at V came to 9 bases and at J to 2 bases, leaving 7 bases not matched to a gene. This CDR3 has 14 amino acids. From germline, CDR1 is SNHLY and CDR2 FYNNEI. In DNA form, the CDR3 reads TGTGCCAGTTCTAGACAGGGAGGCAATCAGCCCCAGCATTTT. Its translation: CASSRQGGNQPQHF.

The V gene is TRBV3-1 (or the pseudogene TRBV3-2), the J gene TRBJ1-3; a possible D gene is TRBD1 (6 bases). V was trimmed by 2 bases and J by 9 bases, leaving 14 bases between them. The germline gives CDR1 LGHDT, CDR2 YNNKEL (reference sequence). CDR3 length: 14 residues. The CDR3 protein is CASSQSTGRGTIYF. As DNA, the CDR3 is TGTGCCAGCAGCCAATCTACAGGGAGAGGCACCATATATTTT.

The chain carries TRBV9 and TRBJ1-2; 8 nucleotides match TRBD1. This CDR3 region has 15 residues. The germline CDR1 and CDR2 sequences are SGDLS and YYNGEE. The ends lost 4 bases at V and 2 bases at J; junction bases unmatched: 7. The CDR3 here is CASSFGTGLNYGYTF. In nucleotides, the CDR3 is TGTGCCAGCAGCTTCGGGACAGGTCTAAACTATGGCTACACCTTC.

The chain carries TRBV7-6 and TRBJ1-3, with 8 positions matching TRBD1. Germline CDR1 SGHVS, CDR2 FNYEAQ. The CDR3 consists of 16 residues. The trim removed 4 bases at V and 3 bases at J, leaving 8 bases unmatched. In nucleotides, the CDR3 is TGTGCCAGCAGCTCTAGGGGGGGGACAGGTGGAAACACCATATATTTT. Protein product: CASSSRGGTGGNTIYF. Complete variable domain (other parts from reference TRBV7-6 and TRBJ1-3): GAGVSQSPRYKVTKRGQDVALRCDPISGHVSLYWYRQALGQGPEFLTYFNYEAQQDKSGLPNDRFSAERPEGSISTLTIQRTEQRDSAMYRCASSSRGGTGGNTIYFGEGSWLTVV.

The rearrangement joins TRBV6-5 to TRBJ1-2; a weak D match, TRBD1 (6 bases). With 3 bases removed from V and 4 bases from J, the gap between germline ends came to 12 bases. Germline lookup yields CDR1 MNHEY and CDR2 SVGAGI. This CDR3 has 14 amino acids. CDR3 loop: CASSYQGQFYGYTF. As DNA, the CDR3 is TGTGCCAGCAGTTATCAAGGACAGTTCTATGGCTACACCTTC.

The chain employs TRBV5-1 and TRBJ1-2; no firm D call. Germline V gene lookup returns CDR1 SGHRS and CDR2 YFSETQ. V lost 1 base and J 0 bases, leaving 4 bases between the germline ends. The CDR3 runs 13 residues. The CDR3: CASSLPSNYGYTF. The CDR3 DNA follows: TGCGCCAGCAGCTTGCCCTCTAACTATGGCTACACCTTC. Full variable domain (missing parts from reference TRBV5-1 and TRBJ1-2): KAGVTQTPRYLIKTRGQQVTLSCSPISGHRSVSWYQQTPGQGLQFLFEYFSETQRNKGNFPGRFSGRQFSNSRSEMNVSTLELGDSALYLCASSLPSNYGYTFGSGTRLTVV.

The chain carries TRBV24-1 and TRBJ1-2, with 7 nucleotides matching TRBD1. Germline lookup yields CDR1 KGHDR and CDR2 SFDVKD. CDR3 length: 13 residues. V lost 4 bases, J lost 4 bases, and 2 bases stayed unmatched. The CDR3: CATSDRTGYGYTF. In DNA form, the CDR3 reads TGTGCCACCAGTGACCGGACAGGCTATGGCTACACCTTC.

The chain couples TRBV7-9 to TRBJ2-1, with 7 bases lining up with TRBD2. V shed 9 bases, J shed 8 bases, and the junction held 16 bases outside the gene matches. Germline CDR1 reads SEHNR; CDR2 reads FQNEAQ (reference sequence). This CDR3 contains 15 residues. In DNA form, the CDR3 reads TGTGCCAGGACAGACCCTAGCGGACCCTCCGATGAGCAGTTCTTC. Residues: CARTDPSGPSDEQFF.

A note on this clone: A read error may explain this, as a much larger clone is one base away. The V gene is TRBV6-6, the J gene TRBJ1-2; no firm D call. CDR3 length equals 12 residues. Germline CDR1 MNHNY, CDR2 SVGAGI (reference sequence). Trimming pared 4 bases from V and 1 base from J, leaving 4 bases between. The CDR3 region is CASSLSNYGYTF. The CDR3 nucleotides read TGTGCCAGCAGTTTGAGTAACTATGGCTACACCTTC.

J is TRBJ1-1 and V is TRBV5-1; 8 bases are shared with TRBD1. This CDR3 comprises 14 residues. Germline assignment: CDR1 SGHRS and CDR2 YFSETQ. The junction had 2 bases not matched to a gene; V was cut back by 3 bases and J by 1 base. The CDR3 DNA reads as TGCGCCAGCAGCTATGACAGGGGGAACACTGAAGCTTTCTTT. Its translation: CASSYDRGNTEAFF.

V usage is TRBV5-5 and J usage is TRBJ1-1; 7 bases align to TRBD1. The CDR3 has 14 residues. Looked up from germline, CDR1 is SGHKS and CDR2 is YYEKEE (reference sequence). V was pared by 5 bases and J by 3 bases, with 7 bases of the junction left unmatched. CDR3 region: CASSFDRDYTEAFF. CDR3 DNA sequence: TGTGCCAGCAGTTTCGACAGGGACTACACTGAAGCTTTCTTT.

This chain connects TRBV13 to TRBJ1-2, with D tentatively TRBD1 (5 bases). Trimming took 1 base from V and 6 from J, leaving 9 bases between them. Germline V gives CDR1 PRHDT, CDR2 FYEKMQ (reference sequence). The CDR3 is 13 amino acids. CDR3 region: CASSLVKGNGYTF. For the CDR3, the DNA is TGTGCCAGCAGCTTAGTAAAGGGGAATGGCTACACCTTC. The full variable domain, rest sourced from reference TRBV13 and TRBJ1-2, is AAGVIQSPRHLIKEKRETATLKCYPIPRHDTVYWYQQGPGQDPQFLISFYEKMQSDKGSIPDRFSAQQFSDYHSELNMSSLELGDSALYFCASSLVKGNGYTFGSGTRLTVV.

The V gene is TRBV9, the J gene TRBJ1-3; weak D call: TRBD1 (6 bases). The CDR3 is made up of 15 amino acids. V gave up 0 bases and J gave up 3 bases, with 10 bases separating them. The germline gives CDR1 SGDLS, CDR2 YYNGEE. The CDR3 spells CASSVGQGLGNTIYF. DNA of the CDR3: TGTGCCAGCAGCGTAGGTCAGGGGCTTGGAAACACCATATATTTT.

The chain carries TRBV11-2 and TRBJ1-2, with 8 bases identical to TRBD1. The germline V gene has CDR1 SGHAT and CDR2 FQNNGV. This CDR3 comprises 16 residues. V shed 1 base and J 11 bases; nucleotides not matched to a gene: 15. This chain's CDR3 is CASSLVSDRETMGYTF. DNA of the CDR3: TGTGCCAGCAGCTTAGTTTCGGACAGGGAGACTATGGGGTACACCTTC. The variable domain in full, with the rest retrieved from reference TRBV11-2 and TRBJ1-2, is EAGVAQSPRYKIIEKRQSVAFWCNPISGHATLYWYQQILGQGPKLLIQFQNNGVVDDSQLPKDRFSAERLKGVDSTLKIQPAKLEDSAVYLCASSLVSDRETMGYTFGSGTRLTVV.

This chain joins TRBV15 and TRBJ2-7, with TRBD1 matching over 8 bases. The length of the CDR3 is 15 residues. Per the germline V gene, CDR1 is LNHNV and CDR2 is YYDKDF (reference sequence). Trimming took 5 bases from V and 3 from J; bases not matched to a gene: 9. The CDR3 loop is CATSRYGGQDYEQYF. The DNA for the CDR3 is TGTGCCACCAGCCGCTACGGGGGACAGGACTACGAGCAGTACTTC.